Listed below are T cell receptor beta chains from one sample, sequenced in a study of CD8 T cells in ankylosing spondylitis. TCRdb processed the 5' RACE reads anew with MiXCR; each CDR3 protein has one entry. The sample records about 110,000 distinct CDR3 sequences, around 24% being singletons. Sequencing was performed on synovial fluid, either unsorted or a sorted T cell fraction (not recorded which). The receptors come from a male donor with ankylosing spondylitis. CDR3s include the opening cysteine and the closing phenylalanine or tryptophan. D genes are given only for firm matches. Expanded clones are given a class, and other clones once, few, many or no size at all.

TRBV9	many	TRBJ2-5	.	TGTGCCAGCAGCGTTCGACTAGGGGAGACCCAGTACTTC	CASSVRLGETQYF
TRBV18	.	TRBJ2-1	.	TGTGCCAGCTCACCAAGACAGGATAGGAACAATGAGCAGTTCTTC	CASSPRQDRNNEQFF
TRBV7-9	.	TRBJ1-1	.	TGTGCCAGCAGCCTCCCCCAGAAGAACACTGAAGCTTTCTTT	CASSLPQKNTEAFF
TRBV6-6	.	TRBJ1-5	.	TGTGCCAGCGTGGGGGCGCAGGATCAGCCCCAGCATTTT	CASVGAQDQPQHF
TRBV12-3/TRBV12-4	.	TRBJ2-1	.	TGTGCCAGCAGTCCTAGCTGGAGGGCCGTGAATGAGCAGTTCTTC	CASSPSWRAVNEQFF
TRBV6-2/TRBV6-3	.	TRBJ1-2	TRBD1	TGTGCCAGCAGAAGACAGGGGCCCAGAAGTGGCTACACCTTC	CASRRQGPRSGYTF
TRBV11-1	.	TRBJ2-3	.	TGTGCCAGCAGCTTATTGGGTACGACGAGCACAGATACGCAGTATTTT	CASSLLGTTSTDTQYF
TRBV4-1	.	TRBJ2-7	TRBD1	TGCGCCAGCAGCCAGCCGGGACAGGGCTACGAGCAGTACTTC	CASSQPGQGYEQYF
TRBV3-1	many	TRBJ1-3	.	TGTGCCAGCCGAAGCAGCACGGGACGGTTCTCTGGAAACACCATATATTTT	CASRSSTGRFSGNTIYF
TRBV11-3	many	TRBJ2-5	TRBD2	TGTGCCAGCAGCCCTAGACTAGCGGGGGCCGAAGAGACCCAGTACTTC	CASSPRLAGAEETQYF
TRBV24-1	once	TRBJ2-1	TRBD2	TGTGCCACCAGTGGCTTCAGGGAGGGTTGGTTCTTC	CATSGFREGWFF
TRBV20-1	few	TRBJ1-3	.	TGCAGTGCGGACGCAGGAGTCTCTGGAAACACCATATATTTT	CSADAGVSGNTIYF
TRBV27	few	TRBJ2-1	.	TGTGCCAGCAGATGGTACAATGAGCAGTTCTTC	CASRWYNEQFF
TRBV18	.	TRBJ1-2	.	TGTGCCAGCTCACGGGATCTCGGGGCCTATGGCTACACCTTC	CASSRDLGAYGYTF
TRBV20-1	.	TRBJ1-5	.	TGCAGTGCTAGAGATCTGGCAGATCATCAGCCCCAGCATTTT	CSARDLADHQPQHF
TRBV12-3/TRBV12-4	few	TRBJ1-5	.	TGTGCCAGCAGTTTTGGACCTCTTTATAGCAATCAGCCCCAGCATTTT	CASSFGPLYSNQPQHF
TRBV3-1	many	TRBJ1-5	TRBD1	TGTGCCAGCAGCCAAGATCACGGACAGGGCAAGGCTAGCAATCAGCCCCAGCATTTT	CASSQDHGQGKASNQPQHF
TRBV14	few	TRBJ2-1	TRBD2	TGTGCCAGCAGCCAAGGGACTAGCGGGGAGCGCTCCTACAATGAGCAGTTCTTC	CASSQGTSGERSYNEQFF
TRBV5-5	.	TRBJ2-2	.	TGTGCCAGCAGCGCACAGACTAACGGGGAGCTGTTTTTT	CASSAQTNGELFF
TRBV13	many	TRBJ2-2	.	TGTGCCAGCAGCTTCGCCGGGCTACTCAGCGGGGAGCTGTTTTTT	CASSFAGLLSGELFF
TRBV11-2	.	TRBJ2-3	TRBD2	TGTGCCAGCAGCCCCAGAGAACTAGCGGGAGGCTGGGGAGATACGCAGTATTTT	CASSPRELAGGWGDTQYF
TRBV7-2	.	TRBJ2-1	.	TGTGCCAGCAGCTTCCGGGATGAGCAGTTCTTC	CASSFRDEQFF
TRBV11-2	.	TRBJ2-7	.	TGTGCCAGCAGCTTAATCCTACATTCCGACGAGCAGTACTTC	CASSLILHSDEQYF
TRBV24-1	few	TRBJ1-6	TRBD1	TGTGCCACCAGTGATCCCCGACAGGGGAATTCACCCCTCCACTTT	CATSDPRQGNSPLHF
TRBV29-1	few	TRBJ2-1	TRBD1	TGCAGCGTGCTCGGGACAGCATACAATGAGCAGTTCTTC	CSVLGTAYNEQFF
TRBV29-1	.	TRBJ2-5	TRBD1	TGCAGCGTTGTGAGGGGGCGGGCTATGGAGACCCAGTACTTC	CSVVRGRAMETQYF
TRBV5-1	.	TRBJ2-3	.	TGCGCCAGCAGGGAAGGGACATCGCAGCCCACAGATACGCAGTATTTT	CASREGTSQPTDTQYF
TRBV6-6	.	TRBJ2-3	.	TGTGCCAGAGGTCGCACAGATACGCAGTATTTT	CARGRTDTQYF
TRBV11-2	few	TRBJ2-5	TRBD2	TGTGCCAGCAGCCAAAAGACCAGTACTAGCGGAGAGACCCAGTACTTC	CASSQKTSTSGETQYF
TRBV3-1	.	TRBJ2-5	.	TGTGCCAGCAGCCAAGATGCCAGGGAGGAGACCCAGTACTTC	CASSQDAREETQYF
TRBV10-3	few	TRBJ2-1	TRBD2	TGTGCCACCCGACCTCAGCGGGAGGGGACTGCGGATGAGCAGTTCTTC	CATRPQREGTADEQFF
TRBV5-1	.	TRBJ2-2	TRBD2	TGCGCCAGCAGCTCGGGACTAGCGGGGCTCACCGGGGAGCTGTTTTTT	CASSSGLAGLTGELFF
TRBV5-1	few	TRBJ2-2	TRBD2	TGCGCCAGCAGCCTATTACCGGGAGGAGGGTCCGGGGAGCTGTTTTTT	CASSLLPGGGSGELFF
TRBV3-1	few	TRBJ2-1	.	TGTGCCAGCAGCCAAGGGTGGACAGTCAGCAATGAGCAGTTCTTC	CASSQGWTVSNEQFF
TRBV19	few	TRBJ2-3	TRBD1	TGTGCCACAAAACCCCGGGACAGGGTTACAGATACGCAGTATTTT	CATKPRDRVTDTQYF
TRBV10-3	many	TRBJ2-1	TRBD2	TGTGCCATCAGTGATCTAGCGGGAAGTGAGCAGTTCTTC	CAISDLAGSEQFF
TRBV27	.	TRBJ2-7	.	TGTGCCAGCAGTCCTCGACAGGACTCCTACGAGCAGTACTTC	CASSPRQDSYEQYF
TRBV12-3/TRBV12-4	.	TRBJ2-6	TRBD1	TGTGCCAGCAGCCTACGGGACAGGGCACCCTCTGGGGCCAACGTCCTGACTTTC	CASSLRDRAPSGANVLTF
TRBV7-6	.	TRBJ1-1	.	TGTGCCAGCAGCGTCGGGGACCTGACTAACACTGAAGCTTTCTTT	CASSVGDLTNTEAFF
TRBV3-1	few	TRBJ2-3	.	TGTGCCAGCAGCCAAGGGTTAGTACAGGATACGCAGTATTTT	CASSQGLVQDTQYF
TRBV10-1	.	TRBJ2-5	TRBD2	TGCGCCAGCAGCGATCTAGCGGGGGGGAGCCAAGAGACCCAGTACTTC	CASSDLAGGSQETQYF
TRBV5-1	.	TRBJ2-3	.	TGCGCCAGCAGCTTGATAGCCAGCGCAGATACGCAGTATTTT	CASSLIASADTQYF
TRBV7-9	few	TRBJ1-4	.	TGTGCCAGCAGCTTATCCCGGGGGCGACAAGGTGAAAAACTGTTTTTT	CASSLSRGRQGEKLFF
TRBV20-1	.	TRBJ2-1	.	TGCAGTGCTAGAGATACCCGCTTGGACTCGGCAAACTACAATGAGCAGTTCTTC	CSARDTRLDSANYNEQFF
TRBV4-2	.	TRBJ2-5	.	TGTGCCAGCAGCCAAGATTTTTCCCAAGAGACCCAGTACTTC	CASSQDFSQETQYF